This is a list of T cell receptor beta chains from one sample in a study of technical replicates of blood from several donors. The repertoire was sequenced with immunoSEQ multiplex PCR; TCRdb's copy has only in-frame clones and lacks some. The sample has tens of thousands of clones; 75% to 95% are singletons. Sequenced material: T cells isolated from PBMCs. These receptors came from a human donor in good health. CDR3s include the opening cysteine and the closing phenylalanine or tryptophan. D genes are given only for firm matches. Size is omitted from some rows. Given values are once, few, many or a class for expanded clones.

size	D	V	J	CDR3	DNA
-	-	TRBV28	TRBJ2-7	CASSPRATQGHEQYF	TGTGCCAGCAGCCCTCGGGCCACCCAGGGCCACGAGCAGTACTTC
-	TRBD2	TRBV28	TRBJ2-7	CASSRGLAVLSYEQYF	TGTGCCAGCAGCCGAGGACTAGCCGTATTATCCTACGAGCAGTACTTC
-	-	TRBV9	TRBJ1-2	CASSAGPGGGRANYGYTF	TGTGCCAGCAGCGCGGGGCCCGGGGGGGGACGCGCTAACTATGGCTACACCTTC
once	-	TRBV2	TRBJ1-2	CASSEARQTEGYTF	TGTGCCAGCAGTGAAGCGCGGCAGACGGAGGGCTACACCTTC
-	TRBD1	TRBV7-9	TRBJ2-7	CASSLGQGNRGHEQYF	TGTGCCAGCAGCTTAGGGCAAGGAAACAGGGGACACGAGCAGTACTTC
-	-	TRBV7-9	TRBJ1-4	CASANYELFF	TGTGCCAGCGCTAATTATGAACTGTTTTTT
-	TRBD1	TRBV11-1	TRBJ2-7	CASSSMTGVPYEQYF	TGTGCCAGCAGCTCAATGACAGGGGTGCCCTACGAGCAGTACTTC
-	-	TRBV4-1	TRBJ1-4	CASRTGLAGEKLFF	TGCGCCAGCAGGACCGGGCTGGCGGGTGAAAAACTGTTTTTT
-	-	TRBV5-1	TRBJ2-5	CASSLEGETQYF	TGCGCCAGCAGCCTTGAGGGAGAGACCCAGTACTTC
-	-	TRBV6-5	TRBJ2-4	CASSYSDTGKNIQYF	TGTGCCAGCAGTTACTCGGATACAGGCAAAAACATTCAGTACTTC
once	-	TRBV7-9	TRBJ1-4	CASSRPDLDSPLNEKLFF	TGTGCCAGCAGCCGCCCGGACCTGGACAGCCCTCTTAATGAAAAACTGTTTTTT
-	TRBD2	TRBV13	TRBJ2-7	CASSLGSGRAREQYF	TGTGCCAGCAGCTTAGGCAGCGGGAGGGCCCGCGAGCAGTACTTC
-	-	TRBV7-8	TRBJ1-1	CASSSGGAEAFF	TGTGCCAGCAGCTCCGGGGGGGCGGAGGCTTTCTTT
-	-	TRBV10-1	TRBJ2-5	CASSEYPRETQYF	TGCGCCAGCAGTGAATACCCCCGGGAGACCCAGTACTTC
-	-	TRBV18	TRBJ1-2	CASSPPRRGYNYGYTF	TGTGCCAGCTCACCACCAAGGCGAGGGTACAACTATGGCTACACCTTC